The present T cell receptor beta chain was sequenced within a study of blood T cell repertoires in COVID-19. The overall study: Researchers got acute and convalescent COVID-19 samples from the United States, Italy and Spain. Sources were T cells, B-cell-depleted T cells, or PBMCs; the material itself was cDNA or gDNA.

Under the authors' procedure: For nucleated cells, counts were estimated from reference gene primer amplification. The data were produced by immunoSEQ multiplex PCR, yet TCRdb's version contains in-frame clones alone and is incomplete. That table supplies the V and J calls and clone size; D and trimming were determined from the DNA. The sample yields over 65,000 clones, approximately 92% seen once. The CDR3 extends over 14 amino acids. The germline gives CDR1 LGHDT, CDR2 YNNKEL (reference sequence). V lost 1 base to trimming and J lost 1 base, with 6 bases between them. This TCR came from a woman of 80 years or more with acute or convalescent COVID-19. The specimen sequenced was peripheral blood. The genes are TRBV3-1 (or the pseudogene TRBV3-2) and TRBJ2-3, with a weak D call TRBD2 (5 bases). This CDR3 is CASSQGAGTDTQYF. CDR3 nucleotides: TGTGCCAGCAGCCAAGGAGCGGGCACAGATACGCAGTATTTT.